Below are 8 T cell receptor beta chains sequenced from a single sample in a study of type 1 regulatory T cells. From the reads, TCRdb called clonotypes with MiXCR, one entry per CDR3 protein. The sample has 25,000 or so distinct CDR3 sequences, 72% seen once. No antigens are known for them. Sequencing was carried out using cultured T cells, either the whole culture or a sorted T cell fraction (not recorded which). As for subset: Tr1-enriched cell product generated in vitro against host alloantigens. All receptors come from a human donor in good health.

V usage is TRBV5-1 and J usage is TRBJ1-2, with D possibly matching TRBD1 (6 bases). The CDR3 consists of 14 residues. CDR1 is SGHRS, CDR2 YFSETQ, per germline. V was clipped by 5 bases and J by 4 bases, with 15 bases between them. The CDR3 region has the DNA TGCGCCAGCAGTGTGGACAGTACTTTCTATGGCTACACCTTC. Amino acid sequence: CASSVDSTFYGYTF. Using reference TRBV5-1 and TRBJ1-2 for the parts outside the CDR3, the full variable domain is KAGVTQTPRYLIKTRGQQVTLSCSPISGHRSVSWYQQTPGQGLQFLFEYFSETQRNKGNFPGRFSGRQFSNSRSEMNVSTLELGDSALYLCASSVDSTFYGYTFGSGTRLTVV.

This clonotype was detected only a few times. The chain recombines TRBV5-1 with TRBJ2-1, with TRBD2 matching over 7 bases. From germline, CDR1 is SGHRS and CDR2 YFSETQ. Germline trimming cut 3 bases from V and 7 bases from J; bases unmatched to any gene: 7. The CDR3 is made up of 14 amino acids. CDR3 sequence reads: CASSYGGLVNEQFF. The CDR3 region has the DNA TGCGCCAGCAGCTATGGCGGACTAGTAAATGAGCAGTTCTTC.

This clonotype showed up just once. The chain combines TRBV7-2 with TRBJ2-7; a possible D gene is TRBD2 (6 bases). V lost 1 base and J 1 base, leaving 14 bases between the germline ends. Germline V gene lookup returns CDR1 SGHTA and CDR2 FQGNSA. The CDR3 covers 16 residues. CDR3 amino acids: CASSLVAAGTSYEQYF. In nucleotides, the CDR3 is TGTGCCAGCAGCTTAGTAGCGGCGGGGACTTCCTACGAGCAGTACTTC. The variable domain in full, completed from reference TRBV7-2 and TRBJ2-7, reads GAGVSQSPSNKVTEKGKDVELRCDPISGHTALYWYRQSLGQGLEFLIYFQGNSAPDKSGLPSDRFSAERTGGSVSTLTIQRTQQEDSAVYLCASSLVAAGTSYEQYFGPGTRLTVT.

The chain has TRBV6-1 and TRBJ2-7; 8 nucleotides agree with TRBD1. The CDR3 covers 13 residues. V dropped 9 bases and J dropped 1; count of bases not matched to a gene: 5. Germline V gives CDR1 MNHNS, CDR2 SASEGT. CDR3 amino acids: CARRDRSSYEQYF. CDR3 bases: TGTGCCAGGAGGGACAGGTCTTCCTACGAGCAGTACTTC.

The chain is built from TRBV29-1 and TRBJ1-3; D not certain. There are 13 residues in the CDR3. V was cut by 4 bases and J by 4 bases, with 11 bases left in between. Germline CDR1 and CDR2: SQVTM and ANQGSEA. The CDR3 loop is CSVAYAMGNTIYF. The CDR3 DNA reads TGCAGCGTTGCATACGCCATGGGAAACACCATATATTTT.

The V call is TRBV20-1, the J call TRBJ1-1, with TRBD1 as a possible D gene (5 bases). Per the germline V gene, CDR1 is DFQATT and CDR2 is SNEGSKA (reference sequence). This CDR3 region has 12 residues. Trimming removed 3 bases from V and 4 bases from J, with 9 bases in between. The CDR3, as DNA: TGCAGTGCTAGGAGGGGCAGCACTGAAGCTTTCTTT. The encoded protein is CSARRGSTEAFF.

This chain uses TRBV6-1 with TRBJ1-5; the match to TRBD1 covers 9 bases. Trimming cost V 6 bases and J 0 bases; bases outside gene matches: 6. The CDR3 is 16 residues long. In germline, CDR1 is MNHNS, CDR2 SASEGT. This CDR3 is CASSTGGVYSNQPQHF. In DNA form, the CDR3 reads TGTGCCAGCAGCACAGGGGGCGTATATAGCAATCAGCCCCAGCATTTT.

This clonotype appeared a single time. This chain joins TRBV19 and TRBJ1-2, with D hard to call. The CDR3 sequence is 12 residues long. Germline V gene lookup returns CDR1 LNHDA and CDR2 SQIVND (reference sequence). V was shortened by 10 bases and J by 4 bases, with 13 bases between the two germline ends. CDR3 protein: CATTVGPYGYTF. The CDR3 bases are TGTGCCACTACGGTTGGCCCCTATGGCTACACCTTC. Looking up the rest from reference TRBV19 and TRBJ1-2 gives the full variable domain: DGGITQSPKYLFRKEGQNVTLSCEQNLNHDAMYWYRQDPGQGLRLIYYSQIVNDFQKGDIAEGYSVSREKKESFPLTVTSAQKNPTAFYLCATTVGPYGYTFGSGTRLTVV.